Presented here are 22 T cell receptor beta chains from one specimen sequenced in a study of T cell responses to AZD1222 COVID-19 vaccine. Produced via immunoSEQ multiplex PCR; TCRdb's table is partial and in-frame only. The repertoire consists of roughly 200,000 clones, with approximately 92% occurring once and the leading ten covering more than 0.85%. This specimen was peripheral blood, taken 28 days after the second dose of the MenACWY control vaccine. These receptor sequences come from an adult who received the MenACWY meningococcal vaccine as a control.

This clone came up once. The genes are TRBV5-1 and TRBJ2-2; 8 bases align to TRBD1. This CDR3 has 17 amino acids. J lost 1 base, V lost 5 bases, and 10 bases had no gene match. Looked up from germline, CDR1 is SGHRS and CDR2 is YFSETQ. CDR3 coding DNA: TGCGCCAGCAGGATCGGGACAGGACTGGGGAACACCGGGGAGCTGTTTTTT. Translating gives CASRIGTGLGNTGELFF. The complete variable domain, with remaining parts taken from reference TRBV5-1 and TRBJ2-2, reads KAGVTQTPRYLIKTRGQQVTLSCSPISGHRSVSWYQQTPGQGLQFLFEYFSETQRNKGNFPGRFSGRQFSNSRSEMNVSTLELGDSALYLCASRIGTGLGNTGELFFGEGSRLTVL.

The chain combines TRBV7-3 with TRBJ2-1; D is possibly TRBD2 (5 bases). Germline loops: CDR1 SGHTA, CDR2 FQGTGA. This CDR3 region has 12 residues. V lost 5 bases to trimming and J lost 8 bases, with 10 bases between them. CDR3 sequence: CASSPGMDEQFF. CDR3 nucleotides: TGTGCCAGCAGCCCCGGGATGGATGAGCAGTTCTTC. The whole variable domain, remainder taken from reference TRBV7-3 and TRBJ2-1, is GAGVSQTPSNKVTEKGKYVELRCDPISGHTALYWYRQSLGQGPEFLIYFQGTGAADDSGLPNDRFFAVRPEGSVSTLKIQRTERGDSAVYLCASSPGMDEQFFGPGTRLTVL.

The chain joins TRBV5-1 to TRBJ2-1, with 7 bases lining up with TRBD1. The CDR3 covers 17 residues. CDR1 is SGHRS, CDR2 YFSETQ, per germline. J was trimmed by 0 bases and V by 1 base; bases with no gene match: 7. The CDR3 loop reads CASSLYRGRSSYNEQFF. DNA for the CDR3: TGCGCCAGCAGCTTGTACAGGGGCCGAAGCTCCTACAATGAGCAGTTCTTC.

J is TRBJ2-7 and V is TRBV4-3; TRBD1 matches at 11 bases. V was pared by 0 bases and J by 4 bases, with 8 bases of the junction left unmatched. Germline CDR1 LGHNA, CDR2 YSLEER. The CDR3 contains 17 residues. CDR3 DNA: TGCGCCAGCAGCCAAGATCCCGCGGGACAGGGGGATTACGAGCAGTACTTC. It translates to CASSQDPAGQGDYEQYF.

V gene TRBV12-3 or TRBV12-4 combines with J gene TRBJ1-6; D is perhaps TRBD1 (6 bases). The CDR3 is made up of 13 amino acids. V was cut by 6 bases and J by 10 bases, with 13 bases left in between. The CDR3 is CASSKDSLSPLHF. CDR3 sequence (DNA): TGTGCCAGCAGCAAGGACAGTTTATCACCCCTCCACTTT.

V and J are TRBV7-9 and TRBJ1-1; no firm D call. CDR1 SEHNR and CDR2 FQNEAQ come from the germline V gene (reference sequence). The V end lost 0 bases, the J end lost 3 bases, and 8 bases lay between the germline ends. The CDR3 is 14 amino acids. The CDR3 DNA follows: TGTGCCAGCAGCTTAGCGCTCAGGTACACTGAAGCTTTCTTT. Protein product: CASSLALRYTEAFF. The variable domain in full, completed from reference TRBV7-9 and TRBJ1-1, reads DTGVSQNPRHKITKRGQNVTFRCDPISEHNRLYWYRQTLGQGPEFLTYFQNEAQLEKSRLLSDRFSAERPKGSFSTLEIQRTEQGDSAMYLCASSLALRYTEAFFGQGTRLTVV.

CDR3 sequence: CASSLWGGGSSNQPQHF. The CDR3 DNA sequence: TGTGCCAGCAGCTTGTGGGGTGGCGGAAGTAGCAATCAGCCCCAGCATTTT. The chain carries TRBV5-8 and TRBJ1-5, with no clear D. Germline V CDR1 and CDR2: SGHTS, YDEGEE. This CDR3 region has 17 residues. Deletions cut 1 base from V and 0 bases from J, with 14 bases between.

The chain uses TRBV6-6 and TRBJ1-2; D unclear. Germline-derived CDR1 and CDR2 are MNHNY and SVGAGI (reference sequence). Between the trimmed V and J ends, which lost 5 bases and 3 bases, there was a span of 7 bases. This CDR3 spans 12 amino acids. In DNA form, the CDR3 reads TGTGCCAGCAGTCCCCCCGACTATGGCTACACCTTC. Translating gives CASSPPDYGYTF.

The chain combines TRBV28 with TRBJ2-6; tentative D call: TRBD2 (6 bases). The V end was cut by 3 bases, the J end by 5 bases, with 17 bases between. This CDR3 is built from 17 residues. In germline, CDR1 is MDHEN, CDR2 SYDVKM. CDR3 nucleotide sequence: TGTGCCAGCAGTTTGGGGGGTTCAGACGGCTGGGCCAACGTCCTGACTTTC. It yields the protein CASSLGGSDGWANVLTF. The variable domain in full, completed from reference TRBV28 and TRBJ2-6, reads DVKVTQSSRYLVKRTGEKVFLECVQDMDHENMFWYRQDPGLGLRLIYFSYDVKMKEKGDIPEGYSVSREKKERFSLILESASTNQTSMYLCASSLGGSDGWANVLTFGAGSRLTVL.

The count of this clone is one. The chain links TRBV7-8 to TRBJ1-1, with TRBD1 matching over 9 bases. CDR1 and CDR2 (germline): SGHVS, FQNEAQ. The CDR3 totals 15 residues. J lost 3 bases, V lost 7 bases, and 9 bases had no gene match. The CDR3: CASTSQGASYTEAFF. CDR3 coding DNA: TGTGCCAGCACTTCACAGGGGGCATCTTACACTGAAGCTTTCTTT.

V usage is TRBV5-1 and J usage is TRBJ1-2; 7 bases line up with TRBD1. V dropped 3 bases and J dropped 8; count of bases not matched to a gene: 10. The CDR3 contains 14 residues. The germline V gene has CDR1 SGHRS and CDR2 YFSETQ. The CDR3 DNA follows: TGCGCCAGCAGCTATCGACAGGGAGGAGAAGGCTACACCTTC. As protein: CASSYRQGGEGYTF.

This chain connects TRBV3-1 (or the pseudogene TRBV3-2) to TRBJ2-4, with TRBD1 matching over 10 bases. The J segment lost 8 bases and the V segment lost 3 bases, leaving 7 bases of the junction unmatched. This CDR3 is 15 amino acids long. CDR1 and CDR2 from the germline V gene are LGHDT and YNNKEL (reference sequence). The CDR3 here is CASSHPTGGGDIQYF. In DNA form, the CDR3 reads TGTGCCAGCAGCCACCCGACAGGGGGCGGAGACATTCAGTACTTC.

The chain combines TRBV6-4 with TRBJ1-5; possibly TRBD1 for D (5 bases). This CDR3 is 15 amino acids long. Trimming stripped 0 bases from V and 4 bases from J, with 10 bases between. Germline-derived CDR1 and CDR2 are MRHNA and SNTAGT. CDR3 in DNA: TGTGCCAGCAGTGACTCTGCGGGGCCTAATCAGCCCCAGCATTTT. Translating it yields CASSDSAGPNQPQHF.

This chain connects TRBV19 to TRBJ1-1; 11 bases align to TRBD1. Germline V gives CDR1 LNHDA, CDR2 SQIVND (reference sequence). Germline trimming cut 8 bases from V and 11 bases from J; bases unmatched to any gene: 16. The CDR3 sequence is 15 residues long. Here the CDR3 reads CASGLSGTGGSSAFF. The DNA of the CDR3 is TGTGCCAGTGGCCTATCCGGGACAGGGGGAAGTTCGGCTTTCTTT.

This chain joins TRBV18 and TRBJ1-1; TRBD1 matches at 9 bases. The CDR3 has 16 amino acids. V was pared by 6 bases and J by 5 bases, with 13 bases of the junction left unmatched. CDR1 and CDR2 from the germline V gene are KGHSH and LQKENI. The CDR3 region is CASSRGQGTIPTEAFF. The CDR3 DNA sequence: TGTGCCAGCTCCCGTGGACAGGGGACAATACCTACTGAAGCTTTCTTT. The full variable domain, completed using reference TRBV18 and TRBJ1-1, is NAGVMQNPRHLVRRRGQEARLRCSPMKGHSHVYWYRQLPEEGLKFMVYLQKENIIDESGMPKERFSAEFPKEGPSILRIQQVVRGDSAAYFCASSRGQGTIPTEAFFGQGTRLTVV.

The chain couples TRBV7-8 to TRBJ1-5, with 8 bases lining up with TRBD1. V lost 5 bases to trimming and J lost 7 bases; unmatched junction nucleotides: 10. The CDR3 spans 15 residues. In germline, CDR1 is SGHVS, CDR2 FQNEAQ. The CDR3 nucleotides read TGTGCCAGCAGCCCTCTGACAGGGGCGTTCCAGCCCCAGCATTTT. Translating gives CASSPLTGAFQPQHF.

This chain joins TRBV6-5 and TRBJ2-5; D is uncertain. The end of the DNA aligns better with TRBJ2-7, so the J call may be wrong. The CDR3 length is 16 residues. From germline, CDR1 is MNHEY and CDR2 SVGAGI. The CDR3 sequence: CASSYSFRSSSYEQYF. CDR3 DNA sequence: TGTGCCAGCAGTTACTCTTTCCGCTCCAGCTCCTACGAGCAGTACTTC.

The V and J genes are TRBV3-1 (or the pseudogene TRBV3-2) and TRBJ1-1; TRBD1 is a possible D gene (5 bases). This CDR3 contains 15 residues. Between the trimmed V and J ends, which lost 1 base and 1 base, there was a span of 10 bases. Germline V gene lookup returns CDR1 LGHDT and CDR2 YNNKEL (reference sequence). CDR3 region: CASSQASGTNTEAFF. The CDR3, as DNA: TGTGCCAGCAGCCAAGCCTCAGGGACGAACACTGAAGCTTTCTTT.

The V and J genes are TRBV30 and TRBJ1-3; D may be TRBD1 (5 bases). V gave up 0 bases and J gave up 1 base, with 7 bases separating them. CDR1 GTSNPN and CDR2 SVGIG come from the germline V gene (reference sequence). The CDR3 is made up of 14 amino acids. The CDR3 DNA sequence: TGTGCCTGGAGTGTAAAGGGGTCTGGAAACACCATATATTTT. Residues: CAWSVKGSGNTIYF.

The table lists this clone with a count of one. The chain couples TRBV11-3 to TRBJ2-2, with 10 bases lining up with TRBD2. With 5 bases clipped from V and 6 bases from J, the junction kept 6 bases outside the gene matches. The CDR3 has 15 residues. Per the germline V gene, CDR1 is SGHNT and CDR2 is YENEEA. CDR3 amino acids: CASSPSGGAAGELFF. CDR3 nucleotide sequence: TGTGCCAGCAGCCCAAGCGGGGGGGCGGCCGGGGAGCTGTTTTTT. Supplemented by reference TRBV11-3 and TRBJ2-2, the full variable domain reads EAGVVQSPRYKIIEKKQPVAFWCNPISGHNTLYWYLQNLGQGPELLIRYENEEAVDDSQLPKDRFSAERLKGVDSTLKIQPAELGDSAVYLCASSPSGGAAGELFFGEGSRLTVL.

V gene TRBV7-8 combines with J gene TRBJ2-2; TRBD1 or TRBD2 may be the D gene (5 bases each). The CDR3 spans 16 residues. Germline V gene sequence: CDR1 SGHVS, CDR2 FQNEAQ. V was trimmed by 5 bases and J by 3 bases, leaving 16 bases between them. For the CDR3, the DNA is TGTGCCAGCAGCCGAGGAAGTGGGGGATACACCGGGGAGCTGTTTTTT. Protein sequence: CASSRGSGGYTGELFF.

The gene calls are TRBV7-2 and TRBJ2-3; D is ambiguous. The CDR3 has 15 residues. With 5 bases removed from V and 3 bases from J, the gap between germline ends came to 15 bases. Per the germline V gene, CDR1 is SGHTA and CDR2 is FQGNSA. CDR3 loop: CASSARPPPTDTQYF. The CDR3 nucleotides read TGTGCCAGCAGCGCCCGTCCCCCACCTACAGATACGCAGTATTTT. The complete variable domain, with remaining parts taken from reference TRBV7-2 and TRBJ2-3, reads GAGVSQSPSNKVTEKGKDVELRCDPISGHTALYWYRQSLGQGLEFLIYFQGNSAPDKSGLPSDRFSAERTGGSVSTLTIQRTQQEDSAVYLCASSARPPPTDTQYFGPGTRLTVL.